Each of the 22 T cell receptor beta chains below was sequenced from the same sample in a study of shared clonotypes between healthy human individuals. Data came from immunoSEQ multiplex PCR; TCRdb stores just in-frame clones and leaves some out. The data hold around 1 million clones, with less than 85% observed a single time. Sequencing input: memory CD4+ T cells sorted from blood. Subset given: CD45RA-negative fraction. The receptors shown here come from a man between 18 and 29 years old in good health.

This clone was counted a few times. The V and J genes are TRBV14 and TRBJ1-2; 7 bases match TRBD1. V gave up 2 bases and J gave up 5 bases; unmatched junction bases: 8. Germline lookup yields CDR1 SGHDN and CDR2 FVKESK. The CDR3 has 15 amino acids. The CDR3 region is CASSQTVDRTYGYTF. CDR3 DNA: TGTGCCAGCAGCCAAACGGTGGACAGGACGTATGGCTACACCTTC.

This chain links TRBV27 with TRBJ1-4, with a tentative D call TRBD1 (5 bases). V shed 4 bases and J shed 8 bases, with 17 bases lying between them. This CDR3 spans 15 amino acids. CDR1 MNHEY and CDR2 SMNVEV come from the germline V gene (reference sequence). CDR3 nucleotides: TGTGCCAGCAGTTCCTATCGAGCCGGGGCCGAAAAACTGTTTTTT. Amino acid sequence: CASSSYRAGAEKLFF.

The rearrangement links TRBV2 to TRBJ2-1; 16 bases fit TRBD2. CDR1 is SNHLY and CDR2 is FYNNEI in the germline V gene. Trimming at V came to 6 bases and at J to 14 bases, leaving 4 bases not matched to a gene. The CDR3 has 13 amino acids. The CDR3 region has the DNA TGTGCCAGCAGGCCGGGACTAGCGGGAGGGGAGTTCTTC. Protein sequence: CASRPGLAGGEFF.

The chain couples TRBV10-3 to TRBJ1-1; a weak D match, TRBD1 (6 bases). This CDR3 comprises 15 residues. V dropped 7 bases and J dropped 1 base, with 16 bases sitting between them. The V gene's germline CDR1 is ENHRY and CDR2 SYGVKD. The CDR3 reads CAITPLQGPNTEAFF. CDR3 DNA sequence: TGTGCCATCACTCCCTTACAGGGCCCGAACACTGAAGCTTTCTTT.

CDR3 DNA: TGTGCCAGCAGCAGCGCCGGGACAGGAGGAAACACCATATATTTT. Encoded protein: CASSSAGTGGNTIYF. This chain joins TRBV6-5 and TRBJ1-3; 8 bases agree with TRBD1. V lost 6 bases and J lost 4; bases outside the gene matches: 8. The CDR3 loop spans 15 amino acids. Germline V gives CDR1 MNHEY, CDR2 SVGAGI.

The gene calls are TRBV19 and TRBJ1-6, with D possibly TRBD1 on 5 matching bases. CDR1 is LNHDA, CDR2 SQIVND, per germline (reference sequence). Trimming pared 4 bases from V and 10 bases from J, leaving 11 bases between. The CDR3 length is 13 residues. This chain's CDR3 is CASSTLGESPLHF. Here the CDR3 DNA reads TGTGCCAGTAGTACCCTGGGGGAGTCACCCCTCCACTTT.

The rearrangement uses TRBV6-1 and TRBJ1-2; 7 positions match TRBD1. J lost 4 bases, V lost 8 bases, and 4 bases had no gene match. This CDR3 contains 12 residues. CDR1 and CDR2 (germline): MNHNS, SASEGT. The CDR3, as DNA: TGTGCCAGCCAGGACAGGACCTATGGCTACACCTTC. Its translation is CASQDRTYGYTF.

The rearrangement joins TRBV28 to TRBJ2-3; 8 nucleotides align to TRBD2. Trimming at V came to 3 bases and at J to 7 bases, leaving 12 bases not matched to a gene. CDR3 length: 16 residues. The germline gives CDR1 MDHEN, CDR2 SYDVKM. The CDR3 spells CASSLASGGPLHTQYF. The CDR3 DNA is TGTGCCAGCAGTTTGGCCAGCGGGGGACCCCTACATACGCAGTATTTT.

This clone was seen a handful of times. CDR3 DNA sequence: TGCAGCGTTGAAGATCGGGAGGGGTTCGTTGTGGGGACCCAGTACTTC. It codes for CSVEDREGFVVGTQYF. The chain carries TRBV29-1 and TRBJ2-5, with 8 bases matching TRBD2. Germline CDR1 is SQVTM and CDR2 is ANQGSEA. This CDR3 contains 16 residues. V dropped 0 bases and J dropped 7; count of bases not matched to a gene: 13.

V gene TRBV7-9 combines with J gene TRBJ2-3, with 8 bases aligning to TRBD2. This CDR3 contains 17 residues. V shed 3 bases and J 6 bases; nucleotides not matched to a gene: 14. Germline-derived CDR1 and CDR2 are SEHNR and FQNEAQ (reference sequence). CDR3 region: CASSLGPFRGGGDTQYF. For the CDR3, the DNA is TGTGCCAGCAGCTTGGGCCCCTTCCGGGGGGGTGGGGATACGCAGTATTTT.

The V gene is TRBV29-1, the J gene TRBJ2-7; 9 nucleotides agree with TRBD1. After removal of 4 bases from V and 6 bases from J, the junction contained 4 bases not matched to a gene. The CDR3 extends over 12 amino acids. Germline CDR1 reads SQVTM; CDR2 reads ANQGSEA. This CDR3 is CSVVRTGVEQYF. The CDR3 DNA reads as TGCAGCGTTGTCCGGACAGGGGTCGAGCAGTACTTC.

V and J are TRBV13 and TRBJ2-5, with D perhaps given as TRBD1 or TRBD2 (5 bases each). The CDR3 is 16 residues long. Germline V CDR1 and CDR2: PRHDT, FYEKMQ (reference sequence). Trimming took off 2 bases at V and 1 base at J, with 14 bases between the two ends. This CDR3 reads CASSLRGAKRQETQYF. The CDR3 bases are TGTGCCAGCAGCTTAAGAGGGGCAAAGCGCCAAGAGACCCAGTACTTC.

Turning to this clone: Other DNA sequences from this sample encode an identical CDR3 as well. The chain combines TRBV18 with TRBJ2-7, with TRBD1 identical over 7 bases. Germline assignment: CDR1 KGHSH and CDR2 LQKENI. V lost 4 bases, J lost 4 bases, and 1 base stayed unmatched. The CDR3 is 12 residues long. The CDR3 spells CASSQGAYEQYF. CDR3 DNA: TGTGCCAGCTCACAGGGGGCATACGAGCAGTACTTC. The entire variable domain, with the rest obtained from reference TRBV18 and TRBJ2-7, is as follows: NAGVMQNPRHLVRRRGQEARLRCSPMKGHSHVYWYRQLPEEGLKFMVYLQKENIIDESGMPKERFSAEFPKEGPSILRIQQVVRGDSAAYFCASSQGAYEQYFGPGTRLTVT.

V and J are TRBV29-1 and TRBJ1-3, with D perhaps TRBD1 (5 bases). Trimming pared 2 bases from V and 2 bases from J, leaving 19 bases between. Germline V CDR1 and CDR2: SQVTM, ANQGSEA. CDR3 length: 17 amino acids. The CDR3 DNA reads TGCAGCGTTGAAATAATCGGAACGGGGGTAGCTGGAAACACCATATATTTT. This translates into CSVEIIGTGVAGNTIYF.

With regard to this clone: A much larger clone sits a single nucleotide away, making a read error possible. The V gene is TRBV6-5, the J gene TRBJ1-1; no firm D call. The CDR3 is 13 amino acids. Germline lookup yields CDR1 MNHEY and CDR2 SVGAGI. Trimming left V 0 bases short and J 1 base short, with 3 bases between. In DNA form, the CDR3 reads TGTGCCAGCAGTTACTCGACGAACACTGAAGCTTTCTTT. Its translation: CASSYSTNTEAFF.

The chain couples TRBV13 to TRBJ2-3; no clear D. The V end lost 5 bases, the J end lost 0 bases, and 3 bases lay between the germline ends. Germline loops: CDR1 PRHDT, CDR2 FYEKMQ (reference sequence). This CDR3 spans 12 amino acids. The CDR3 reads CASSHSTDTQYF. Written as DNA, the CDR3 is TGTGCCAGCAGCCATAGCACAGATACGCAGTATTTT.

The chain joins TRBV5-6 to TRBJ1-1; the D is unclear. The ends were cut back, 2 bases at V and 1 base at J, with 12 bases in the middle. The V gene's germline CDR1 is SGHDT and CDR2 YYEEEE. This CDR3 is 15 amino acids long. The DNA of the CDR3 is TGTGCCAGCAGCTTCGGCAGAAAGAGGAACACTGAAGCTTTCTTT. It translates to CASSFGRKRNTEAFF.

This chain connects TRBV5-1 to TRBJ2-5; 13 nucleotides line up with TRBD2. V gave up 2 bases and J gave up 0 bases; unmatched junction bases: 1. This CDR3 is built from 16 residues. Per germline, CDR1 SGHRS and CDR2 YFSETQ. CDR3 nucleotide sequence: TGCGCCAGCAGCTTTGGGACTAGCGGGGACCAAGAGACCCAGTACTTC. Its translation: CASSFGTSGDQETQYF.

The J gene is TRBJ1-5, the V gene TRBV28, with D perhaps matching TRBD1 (5 bases). Germline CDR1 is MDHEN and CDR2 is SYDVKM. The CDR3 contains 14 residues. The V gene lost 5 bases and the J gene lost 6 bases, with 14 bases spanning the gap. This CDR3 reads CASSTEARGQPQHF. CDR3 DNA: TGTGCCAGCAGTACGGAGGCTAGGGGTCAGCCCCAGCATTTT. The full variable domain, in which reference TRBV28 and TRBJ1-5 provide the parts outside the CDR3, is DVKVTQSSRYLVKRTGEKVFLECVQDMDHENMFWYRQDPGLGLRLIYFSYDVKMKEKGDIPEGYSVSREKKERFSLILESASTNQTSMYLCASSTEARGQPQHFGDGTRLSIL.

The chain recombines TRBV4-1 with TRBJ1-4, with a weak D call TRBD1 (5 bases). The V gene lost 0 bases and the J gene lost 5 bases, with 7 bases spanning the gap. Germline-derived CDR1 and CDR2 are MGHRA and YSYEKL. The CDR3 is 14 residues long. Here the CDR3 reads CASSQEGPNEKLFF. The CDR3 DNA reads TGCGCCAGCAGCCAAGAGGGACCAAATGAAAAACTGTTTTTT.

About this clone: This sample includes further DNA sequences coding for the same CDR3. The J gene is TRBJ1-4, the V gene TRBV5-1; 9 bases are shared with TRBD1. This CDR3 is built from 15 residues. Germline lookup yields CDR1 SGHRS and CDR2 YFSETQ. Germline trimming cut 1 base from V and 8 bases from J; bases unmatched to any gene: 6. The CDR3 DNA follows: TGCGCCAGCAGCTTGTCGGGACAGGGTGGCGAAAAACTGTTTTTT. Amino acid sequence: CASSLSGQGGEKLFF.

A word on this clone: The same CDR3 can be traced to other DNA sequences in this sample. The J gene is TRBJ2-7, the V gene TRBV30; 8 bases are shared with TRBD1. Germline V gene data show CDR1 as GTSNPN and CDR2 as SVGIG (reference sequence). With 0 bases clipped from V and 0 bases from J, the junction kept 4 bases outside the gene matches. This CDR3 region has 15 residues. This chain's CDR3 is CAWSVRGTGSYEQYF. In DNA, the CDR3 is TGTGCCTGGAGTGTACGAGGGACAGGCTCCTACGAGCAGTACTTC.